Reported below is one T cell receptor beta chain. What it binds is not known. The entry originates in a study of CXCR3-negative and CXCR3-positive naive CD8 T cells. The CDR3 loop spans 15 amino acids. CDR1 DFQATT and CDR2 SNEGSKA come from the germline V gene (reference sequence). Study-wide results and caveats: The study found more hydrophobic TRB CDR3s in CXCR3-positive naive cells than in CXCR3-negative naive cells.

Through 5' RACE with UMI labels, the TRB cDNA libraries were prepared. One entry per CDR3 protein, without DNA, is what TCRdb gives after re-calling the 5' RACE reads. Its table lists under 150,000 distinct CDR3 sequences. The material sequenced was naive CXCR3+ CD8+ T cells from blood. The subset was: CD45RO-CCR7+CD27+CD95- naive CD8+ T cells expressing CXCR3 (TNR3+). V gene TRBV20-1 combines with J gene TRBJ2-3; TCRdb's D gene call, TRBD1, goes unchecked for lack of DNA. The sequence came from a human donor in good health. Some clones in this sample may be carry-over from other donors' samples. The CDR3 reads CSARVWGEGTDTQYF.